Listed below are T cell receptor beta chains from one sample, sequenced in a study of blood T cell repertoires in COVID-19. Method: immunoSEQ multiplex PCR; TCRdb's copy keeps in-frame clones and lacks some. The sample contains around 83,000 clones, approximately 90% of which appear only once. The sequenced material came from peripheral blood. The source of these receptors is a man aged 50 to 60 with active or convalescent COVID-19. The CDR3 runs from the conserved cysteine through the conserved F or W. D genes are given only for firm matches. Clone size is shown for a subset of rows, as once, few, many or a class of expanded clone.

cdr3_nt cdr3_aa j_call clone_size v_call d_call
TGTGCCAGCACTCAAGCGGGAGGAGCCTACGAGCAGTACTTC CASTQAGGAYEQYF TRBJ2-7 . TRBV28 TRBD2
TGTGCCTCCCTCGTTTCCCCGGGGGGGGTTGAGCAGTACTTC CASLVSPGGVEQYF TRBJ2-7 . TRBV21-1 .
TGTGCCTGGAGCAGCGACCGGGACAGGGGCTACGAGCAGTACTTC CAWSSDRDRGYEQYF TRBJ2-7 . TRBV30 TRBD1
TGCGCCAGCAGCGGGGAACTAGCGGGAGGGCCGGGGCAGTACTTC CASSGELAGGPGQYF TRBJ2-7 . TRBV5-1 TRBD2
TGTGCCAGCAGTTCTCCAGAGCACAGCCAAGAGACCCAGTACTTC CASSSPEHSQETQYF TRBJ2-5 . TRBV28 .
TGTGCCAGCAGCCTCAACAGGGGTGGCTACACCTTC CASSLNRGGYTF TRBJ1-2 once TRBV11-2 TRBD1
TGCGCCCGTCAACAGGGAACGCCTGTTGGAAACACCATATATTTT CARQQGTPVGNTIYF TRBJ1-3 . TRBV5-1 .
TGCGCCAGCAGCCGTACAGGGGGCGACACAGATACGCAGTATTTT CASSRTGGDTDTQYF TRBJ2-3 . TRBV5-1 TRBD1
TGTGCCACCCGGCCCGTTTCAGGCTACAATGAGCAGTTCTTC CATRPVSGYNEQFF TRBJ2-1 once TRBV6-5 .
TGTGCCAGCGCCGGGACAGGGAACACCGGGGAGCTGTTTTTT CASAGTGNTGELFF TRBJ2-2 . TRBV11-3 TRBD1
TGCGCCAGCAGCTCGAGACAGGGGGTAAACACTGAAGCTTTCTTT CASSSRQGVNTEAFF TRBJ1-1 . TRBV5-1 TRBD1
TGTGCCAGCAGCTTGCAGGGGAGGGCTAATGAAAAACTGTTTTTT CASSLQGRANEKLFF TRBJ1-4 . TRBV5-4 .
TGTGCCAGCAGCCCTAGCGGGGGGCTCTACGAGCAGTACTTC CASSPSGGLYEQYF TRBJ2-7 many TRBV3-1/TRBV3-2 TRBD2
TGTGCCAGCAGTGATGGGACAGGGCGCTCTAACTATGGCTACACCTTC CASSDGTGRSNYGYTF TRBJ1-2 . TRBV6-1 TRBD1
TGTGCCAGTAGTCCCCGGGACAGGGGGTACGAGCAGTACTTC CASSPRDRGYEQYF TRBJ2-7 . TRBV19 TRBD1
TGTGCCAGCCAGGGACAGAACCGCTATGGCTACACCTTC CASQGQNRYGYTF TRBJ1-2 . TRBV25-1 TRBD1
TGTGCCAGCAGACTCGCTAGCACAGTGAGTTTCTTC CASRLASTVSFF TRBJ2-1 . TRBV2 .
TGTGCCACCGGAGACAGGGAAGAGACCCAGTACTTC CATGDREETQYF TRBJ2-5 . TRBV24-1 TRBD1
TGTGCCAGAAAGCACGGCAATCAGCCCCAGCATTTT CARKHGNQPQHF TRBJ1-5 . TRBV18 .
TGTGCCAGCAGTCAAGAACCCAGGGGGACAGGGCATGAGCAGTTCTTC CASSQEPRGTGHEQFF TRBJ2-1 . TRBV3-1/TRBV3-2 TRBD1
TGTGCCACCAGTGATTCGCCCCTAGCGGGGGCAGATACGCAGTATTTT CATSDSPLAGADTQYF TRBJ2-3 few TRBV24-1 TRBD2
TGTGCCAGCAGTGAAGCAACACAGGAGTCACCCCTCCACTTT CASSEATQESPLHF TRBJ1-6 few TRBV6-1 .
TGTGCCAGCAGCCTCCCTTCGGGCAGGGCGGCCTACAATGAGCAGTTCTTC CASSLPSGRAAYNEQFF TRBJ2-1 . TRBV14 .
TGCAGCGTTAAGGACAGGGCCTATGGCTACACCTTC CSVKDRAYGYTF TRBJ1-2 . TRBV29-1 TRBD1
TGTGCCAGCAGGGGGCCGGGACAGGGGGCTTTCGGCACTGAAGCTTTCTTT CASRGPGQGAFGTEAFF TRBJ1-1 . TRBV2 TRBD1
TGTGCCAGCTCACCGAGGACGGGAGAGGGGGATACGCAGTATTTT CASSPRTGEGDTQYF TRBJ2-3 . TRBV18 .
TGCGCCAGCAGCATGATTACTAGCGGGAGGGCCTACGAGCAGTACTTC CASSMITSGRAYEQYF TRBJ2-7 . TRBV5-1 TRBD2
TGCGCCAGCAGCCCCCGCGCGGGGGACACCGGGGAGCTGTTTTTT CASSPRAGDTGELFF TRBJ2-2 . TRBV5-1 TRBD2
TGTGCCAGCAGTTCGAGGACTAGCGCCGGGGACGGGGAGCTGTTTTTT CASSSRTSAGDGELFF TRBJ2-2 . TRBV6-5 TRBD2
TGTGCCAGCAGCCGGCGACAGGGAAGCTCCTACGAGCAGTACTTC CASSRRQGSSYEQYF TRBJ2-7 . TRBV9 TRBD1
TGCGCCAGCAGCCTCATCCCGGGACAGGGAAACACCATATATTTT CASSLIPGQGNTIYF TRBJ1-3 . TRBV4-1 TRBD1
TGTGCCAGCAGCCAAGCGACTAGCTCCTACAATGAGCAGTTCTTC CASSQATSSYNEQFF TRBJ2-1 . TRBV3-1/TRBV3-2 .
TGTGCCAGCAGTAAATCCCAGGGATACGAGCAGTACTTC CASSKSQGYEQYF TRBJ2-7 . TRBV6-5 .
TGCGCCAGCAGCCAAGTAATAGACAGGCCCTCCTACGAGCAGTACTTC CASSQVIDRPSYEQYF TRBJ2-7 . TRBV4-1 .
TGTGCCAGCAGCCAAGAGACAGGGGATAATTCACCCCTCCACTTT CASSQETGDNSPLHF TRBJ1-6 . TRBV3-1/TRBV3-2 TRBD1
TGTGCCAGCAGCGACGGGGGACAGGAGAACACTGAAGCTTTCTTT CASSDGGQENTEAFF TRBJ1-1 . TRBV21-1 .
TGCGCCAGCAGTGAGTCTGGGGGGGATGAGCAGTTCTTC CASSESGGDEQFF TRBJ2-1 . TRBV10-1 TRBD2
TGTGCCAGCACCCTCCCCCGGAAGGGGGATAGAAGCGATGAGCAGTTCTTC CASTLPRKGDRSDEQFF TRBJ2-1 . TRBV7-2 .
TGTGCCAGCAGCTCGACGCCTCGGGAGGGGGGTCACACCTTC CASSSTPREGGHTF TRBJ1-2 . TRBV11-2 .
TGTGCCAGCAGCTCCAACGGGGGTGGTACGCAGTATTTT CASSSNGGGTQYF TRBJ2-3 . TRBV28 .
TGCGCCAGCAGCTTCGCGGGGGCCACCTACGAGCAGTACTTC CASSFAGATYEQYF TRBJ2-7 once TRBV5-1 .
TGTGCCAGCAGCATCGGGACTTCTAGCTCTGGAAACACCATATATTTT CASSIGTSSSGNTIYF TRBJ1-3 once TRBV7-2 .
TGTGCCAGCAGTGGCTTGAGCAAACTTATGCTTGATACGCAGTATTTT CASSGLSKLMLDTQYF TRBJ2-3 once TRBV6-4 .
TGTGCCAGCAGCTTTCAGGGGGTAAATGGCAATCAGCCCCAGCATTTT CASSFQGVNGNQPQHF TRBJ1-5 . TRBV7-8 TRBD1
TGTGCCAGCAGTTTTAGAGCGGGGAATCAGCCCCAGCATTTT CASSFRAGNQPQHF TRBJ1-5 . TRBV27 .
TGTGCCAGCAGGCCTACGGGGGGGCCCCGCTACGAGCAGTACTTC CASRPTGGPRYEQYF TRBJ2-7 . TRBV5-6 TRBD2
TGTGCCATCAGTGAGGGGGACAGGGGCGGCGGGGAGCTGTTTTTT CAISEGDRGGGELFF TRBJ2-2 . TRBV10-3 TRBD1
TGTGCCATCAGTGTGGACAGGGGCTATGGCTACACCTTC CAISVDRGYGYTF TRBJ1-2 . TRBV10-3 TRBD1
TGCAGCGCCACTAGCGGGGGGTTCATCACAGATACGCAGTATTTT CSATSGGFITDTQYF TRBJ2-3 . TRBV29-1 TRBD2
TGTGCCAGCGGATTGGGGACAGGGACTAGCAATCAGCCCCAGCATTTT CASGLGTGTSNQPQHF TRBJ1-5 . TRBV6-6 TRBD1
TGCGCCAGCAGCTTGAGCGTTTCGGATAATTCACCCCTCCACTTT CASSLSVSDNSPLHF TRBJ1-6 . TRBV5-1 .
TGTGCCAGCAGCTTGTCCCTAACAGAGACCTACGAGCAGTACTTC CASSLSLTETYEQYF TRBJ2-7 . TRBV5-4 .